A selection of T cell receptor beta chains follows, all from one sample in a study of long-term antiretroviral therapy in people with HIV. The repertoire was sequenced with immunoSEQ multiplex PCR; TCRdb's copy has only in-frame clones and lacks some. The sample has around 33,000 clones, approximately 80% seen once; the top ten hold over 10%. Specimen: unsorted PBMCs, collected 0.3 years after starting antiretroviral therapy. The receptors were gathered from a man aged 18 to 29 with HIV. Each CDR3 is given with its conserved first and last residue. D genes are given only for firm matches. Only part of the rows carry a size: once, few, many, or a class if the clone is expanded.

>TRBV30|TRBJ2-3|NA|once
CAWSGLGSRGADTQYF
TGTGCCTGGAGCGGCTTGGGGAGCCGAGGGGCAGATACGCAGTATTTT
>TRBV9|TRBJ2-2|TRBD1|NA
CASSVVNRGPGELFF
TGTGCCAGCAGCGTAGTTAACAGGGGGCCCGGGGAGCTGTTTTTT
>TRBV19|TRBJ2-7|NA|NA
CASSIVGSSYEQYF
TGTGCCAGTAGTATAGTTGGATCCTCCTACGAGCAGTACTTC
>TRBV7-3|TRBJ2-6|NA|NA
CASSQGLTLSGANVLTF
TGTGCCAGCAGCCAAGGACTGACCCTCTCTGGGGCCAACGTCCTGACTTTC
>TRBV6-5|TRBJ2-1|TRBD1|NA
CASSGDRDRGNEQFF
TGTGCCAGCAGTGGCGACCGGGACAGGGGTAATGAGCAGTTCTTC
>TRBV25-1|TRBJ2-3|TRBD1|NA
CASSAPGQGEDTQYF
TGTGCCAGCAGTGCTCCGGGACAGGGCGAAGATACGCAGTATTTT
>TRBV7-9|TRBJ1-3|NA|NA
CASSTKDGYSGNTIYF
TGTGCCAGCAGCACGAAGGACGGTTACTCTGGAAACACCATATATTTT
>TRBV6-6|TRBJ1-2|NA|NA
CASSWTPNYGYTF
TGTGCCAGCAGTTGGACACCAAACTATGGCTACACCTTC
>TRBV30|TRBJ2-6|NA|NA
CAWSVSSGANVLTF
TGTGCCTGGAGTGTGAGCTCTGGGGCCAACGTCCTGACTTTC
>TRBV9|TRBJ2-1|NA|once
CASSITGHEQFF
TGTGCCAGCAGCATAACAGGGCATGAGCAGTTCTTC
>TRBV4-2|TRBJ2-4|TRBD2|NA
CASSQDRGGANIQYF
TGTGCCAGCAGCCAAGATCGGGGGGGCGCAAACATTCAGTACTTC
>TRBV10-3|TRBJ2-7|TRBD1|NA
CAISEVEGADEQYF
TGTGCCATCAGTGAAGTTGAGGGGGCGGACGAGCAGTACTTC
>TRBV27|TRBJ1-2|NA|once
CASSFSRGYGYTF
TGTGCCAGCAGTTTTTCGAGGGGCTATGGCTACACCTTC
>TRBV19|TRBJ2-5|NA|once
CASSSLGPETQYF
TGTGCCAGTAGTAGTCTAGGCCCAGAGACCCAGTACTTC
>TRBV10-3|TRBJ1-1|NA|NA
CAISEAQAMNTEAFF
TGTGCCATCAGTGAGGCACAGGCCATGAACACTGAAGCTTTCTTT
>TRBV7-3|TRBJ2-1|NA|few
CASSPRSSYNEQFF
TGTGCCAGCAGCCCACGGAGCTCCTACAATGAGCAGTTCTTC
>TRBV27|TRBJ1-1|TRBD1|few
CASSTGDLVNTEAFF
TGTGCCAGCAGTACAGGGGACCTGGTGAACACTGAAGCTTTCTTT
>TRBV19|TRBJ2-7|TRBD2|NA
CASSIASGSPTEQYF
TGTGCCAGTAGTATAGCGAGCGGGAGTCCTACAGAGCAGTACTTC
>TRBV11-2|TRBJ2-1|NA|NA
CASSLVVPASSYNEQFF
TGTGCCAGCAGCTTAGTGGTTCCCGCTAGCTCCTACAATGAGCAGTTCTTC